Shown below are 17 T cell receptor beta chains from a single sample sequenced in a study of T cells in Graves' hyperthyroidism and ophthalmopathy. Amplification yielded TCR beta CDR3 regions, with RNA transcripts as the source. The study used the HTBI primer set for a first-round RT-PCR of the TCR CDR3. TCRdb processed the multiplex PCR reads anew with MiXCR; each CDR3 protein has one entry. The sample holds 450,000 to 500,000 distinct CDR3 sequences, about 20% seen once. The sequenced sample consisted of blood. The receptors here all came from a woman aged 70 to 79 with Graves' ophthalmopathy.

V usage is TRBV7-9 and J usage is TRBJ2-5, with 13 nucleotides matching TRBD2. This CDR3 is built from 17 residues. The V segment lost 8 bases and the J segment 2 bases; nucleotides outside the gene matches: 11. Germline CDR1 SEHNR, CDR2 FQNEAQ (reference sequence). CDR3: CASGTVAGLAGQETQYF. In nucleotides, the CDR3 is TGTGCCAGCGGGACAGTAGCGGGACTAGCGGGGCAAGAGACCCAGTACTTC.

The rearrangement uses TRBV29-1 and TRBJ2-7; no reliable D call. Germline loops: CDR1 SQVTM, CDR2 ANQGSEA. The CDR3 sequence is 11 residues long. V was cut by 4 bases and J by 5 bases, with 9 bases left in between. In DNA form, the CDR3 reads TGCAGCGTTGCTTGGGTACACGAGCAGTACTTC. Protein product: CSVAWVHEQYF.

Regarding this clonotype: A much larger clone differs from this one at a single base, so this may be a read error. The chain carries TRBV20-1 and TRBJ2-3; perhaps TRBD1 as D (5 bases). Germline V gene data show CDR1 as DFQATT and CDR2 as SNEGSKA (reference sequence). The CDR3 runs to 13 residues. The CDR3: CSARDRVPDTQCF. The CDR3, as DNA: TGCAGTGCTAGAGACAGGGTTCCAGATACGCAGTGTTTT.

This clonotype was seen only a few times. The rearrangement joins TRBV5-1 to TRBJ2-7; 9 bases are a match to TRBD1. Germline CDR1 is SGHRS and CDR2 is YFSETQ. The CDR3 sequence is 14 residues long. Trimming removed 7 bases from V and 4 bases from J; junction bases left unmatched: 9. CDR3 DNA sequence: TGCGCCAGCTCTGACGGGACAGGGAAGTACGAGCAGTACTTC. Translation: CASSDGTGKYEQYF.

The rearrangement uses TRBV28 and TRBJ1-1; 7 positions match TRBD1. Germline CDR1 reads MDHEN; CDR2 reads SYDVKM. V was pared by 8 bases and J by 8 bases, with 8 bases of the junction left unmatched. The CDR3 length is 12 residues. The CDR3 loop is CASFSGGPEAFF. The DNA for the CDR3 is TGTGCCAGCTTTTCAGGGGGGCCAGAAGCTTTCTTT.

This clonotype was detected a few times. The rearrangement uses TRBV20-1 and TRBJ2-7; 9 nucleotides match TRBD2. J was trimmed by 5 bases and V by 3 bases; bases with no gene match: 2. This CDR3 has 12 amino acids. The germline V gene encodes CDR1 DFQATT and CDR2 SNEGSKA (reference sequence). This CDR3 reads CSASPSGNEQYF. CDR3 DNA: TGCAGTGCTAGCCCTAGCGGGAACGAGCAGTACTTC.

V gene TRBV28 combines with J gene TRBJ2-7, with 12 bases aligning to TRBD1. V shed 4 bases, J shed 6 bases, and the junction held 10 bases outside the gene matches. This CDR3 has 16 amino acids. In germline, CDR1 is MDHEN, CDR2 SYDVKM. CDR3 DNA sequence: TGTGCCAGCAGTTCCTCCGGGACAGGGGGCTATTCCGAGCAGTACTTC. Translation gives CASSSSGTGGYSEQYF.

The V call is TRBV3-1, the J call TRBJ2-7; 14 positions agree with TRBD2. The CDR3 is 15 amino acids. V gave up 8 bases and J gave up 2 bases; unmatched junction bases: 5. CDR1 and CDR2 (germline): LGHDT, YNNKEL (reference sequence). CDR3 DNA: TGTGCCAGCGGCCCGGGACTAGCGGGGGCCTACGAGCAGTACTTC. This encodes CASGPGLAGAYEQYF.

V usage is TRBV6-1 and J usage is TRBJ2-7; maybe TRBD2 (6 bases). V shed 5 bases and J shed 4 bases, with 18 bases lying between them. The germline CDR1 and CDR2 sequences are MNHNS and SASEGT. The CDR3 length is 15 residues. DNA of the CDR3: TGTGCCAGCAGTTATTCCCGGGCTGCGGGGTACGAGCAGTACTTC. As protein: CASSYSRAAGYEQYF.

The genes are TRBV20-1 and TRBJ2-1, with 8 bases matching TRBD2. Germline V gene data show CDR1 as DFQATT and CDR2 as SNEGSKA (reference sequence). The length of the CDR3 is 14 residues. V trimming: 6 bases; J trimming: 0 bases; junction bases outside the gene matches: 4. The CDR3 DNA reads TGCAGTGCCATCAGCGGGAGCTCCTACAATGAGCAGTTCTTC. It specifies CSAISGSSYNEQFF.

This clonotype appeared a few times. The V gene is TRBV7-9, the J gene TRBJ1-2, with 10 bases matching TRBD1. This CDR3 spans 14 amino acids. Germline CDR1 reads SEHNR; CDR2 reads FQNEAQ (reference sequence). J gave up 8 bases and V 1 base, and 4 bases lay outside the gene matches. The CDR3 loop reads CASSLVWDRGGYTF. The CDR3, as DNA: TGTGCCAGCAGCTTAGTTTGGGACAGGGGAGGCTACACCTTC. The variable domain in full, with the rest retrieved from reference TRBV7-9 and TRBJ1-2, is DTGVSQNPRHKITKRGQNVTFRCDPISEHNRLYWYRQTLGQGPEFLTYFQNEAQLEKSRLLSDRFSAERPKGSFSTLEIQRTEQGDSAMYLCASSLVWDRGGYTFGSGTRLTVV.

The chain combines TRBV30 with TRBJ2-1; D is possibly TRBD1 (5 bases). The germline V gene encodes CDR1 GTSNPN and CDR2 SVGIG (reference sequence). The ends were cut back, 5 bases at V and 9 bases at J, with 14 bases in the middle. The CDR3 contains 12 residues. The CDR3 protein is CAWEGARGEQFF. Written as DNA, the CDR3 is TGTGCCTGGGAAGGAGCAAGGGGTGAGCAGTTCTTC.

This clonotype was seen many times. The chain couples TRBV28 to TRBJ1-2, with D perhaps TRBD1 (5 bases). Deletions cut 6 bases from V and 5 bases from J, with 16 bases between. Germline CDR1 and CDR2: MDHEN and SYDVKM. This CDR3 contains 14 residues. The CDR3, as DNA: TGTGCCAGCAGCGATATGGGGCAGCTTTATGGCTACACCTTC. Its translation is CASSDMGQLYGYTF.

This clonotype was seen only once. The chain joins TRBV6-9 to TRBJ1-1; no definite D call. This CDR3 region has 13 residues. Trimming pared 2 bases from V and 3 bases from J, leaving 7 bases between. In germline, CDR1 is MNHGY, CDR2 SVAAGI. In nucleotides, the CDR3 is TGTGCCAGCAGTTATAAAAGGGACACTGAAGCTTTCTTT. Translating gives CASSYKRDTEAFF.

This clonotype was seen only a few times. The chain recombines TRBV27 with TRBJ2-3; 13 positions agree with TRBD2. The CDR3 is made up of 15 amino acids. The V segment lost 3 bases and the J segment 7 bases; nucleotides outside the gene matches: 4. Germline lookup yields CDR1 MNHEY and CDR2 SMNVEV (reference sequence). CDR3 coding DNA: TGTGCCAGCAGTTTGGCGGGGACTAGCGGGAATACGCAGTATTTT. Its protein product is CASSLAGTSGNTQYF.

In its sample, this clonotype was seen many times. The rearrangement joins TRBV30 to TRBJ1-1; D is ambiguous. CDR3 length equals 13 residues. Germline CDR1 GTSNPN, CDR2 SVGIG (reference sequence). V lost 3 bases and J lost 0, with 8 bases in between. CDR3 nucleotides: TGTGCCTGGAGATTTACAGTGAACACTGAAGCTTTCTTT. It specifies CAWRFTVNTEAFF.

This clonotype has a handful of counts. CDR3 in amino acids: CASSWREPNYEQYF. The DNA for the CDR3 is TGTGCCAGCAGCTGGCGGGAGCCGAACTACGAGCAGTACTTC. This chain connects TRBV5-6 to TRBJ2-7, with 7 nucleotides matching TRBD2. This CDR3 comprises 14 residues. From germline, CDR1 is SGHDT and CDR2 YYEEEE. Trimming took 3 bases from V and 3 from J; bases not matched to a gene: 6.